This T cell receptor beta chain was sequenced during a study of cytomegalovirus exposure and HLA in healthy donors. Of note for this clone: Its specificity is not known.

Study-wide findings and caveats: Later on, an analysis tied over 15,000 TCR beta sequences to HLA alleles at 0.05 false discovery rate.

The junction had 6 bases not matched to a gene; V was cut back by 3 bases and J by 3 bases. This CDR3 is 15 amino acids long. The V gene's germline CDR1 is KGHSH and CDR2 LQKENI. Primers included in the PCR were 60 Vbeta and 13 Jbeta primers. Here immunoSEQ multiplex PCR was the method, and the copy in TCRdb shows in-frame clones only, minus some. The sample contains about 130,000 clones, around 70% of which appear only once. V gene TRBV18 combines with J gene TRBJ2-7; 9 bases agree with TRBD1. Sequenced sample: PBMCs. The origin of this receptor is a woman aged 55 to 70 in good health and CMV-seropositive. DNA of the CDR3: TGTGCCAGCTCACCTGAGACAGGGGGTCTCTACGAGCAGTACTTC. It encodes CASSPETGGLYEQYF.